This T cell receptor beta chain derives from a study of T cell repertoires in cytomegalovirus infection. CDR3 length equals 20 residues. Trimming removed 4 bases at V and 0 bases at J, with 25 bases between. CDR1 and CDR2 from the germline V gene are SEHNR and FQNEAQ (reference sequence). This clonotype was counted between two and nine times. What it binds is unknown. TCRdb called the reads again in MiXCR, with one record for every CDR3 protein. The sample gives roughly 500,000 distinct CDR3 sequences, 42% of which show up once; about 45% is in the top ten. The TCR was taken from a human donor in good health (CMV status not recorded). Some clones in this sample may be carry-over from other donors' samples. The J gene is TRBJ1-3, the V gene TRBV7-9; no clear D gene. Sequences were derived from cultured PBMCs, sampled from culture after CMV antigen stimulation. The CDR3 DNA is TGTGCCAGCAGCTCTCCTCGCCGGACGTTCTGGGTAAACTCTGGAAACACCATATATTTT. This sequence encodes CASSSPRRTFWVNSGNTIYF. Supplemented by reference TRBV7-9 and TRBJ1-3, the full variable domain reads DTGVSQNPRHKITKRGQNVTFRCDPISEHNRLYWYRQTLGQGPEFLTYFQNEAQLEKSRLLSDRFSAERPKGSFSTLEIQRTEQGDSAMYLCASSSPRRTFWVNSGNTIYFGEGSWLTVV.